What follows are 10 T cell receptor beta chains derived from one specimen sequenced in a study of T cells in Graves' hyperthyroidism and ophthalmopathy. Amplification of TCR beta CDR3 regions was performed using RNA transcripts as template. Primed by the HTBI set, a first-round RT-PCR was run on the TCR CDR3. TCRdb reprocessed the multiplex PCR reads via MiXCR and lists one record per CDR3 protein. The data contain around 350,000 distinct CDR3 sequences, 13% to 15% of them singletons. The sample consisted of blood. These receptors all come from a woman under 40 with Graves' ophthalmopathy.

This clonotype was counted many times. The V and J genes are TRBV20-1 and TRBJ2-5; the D gene is possibly TRBD1 (5 bases). V lost 7 bases, J lost 1 base, and 10 bases lay in between. Per germline, CDR1 DFQATT and CDR2 SNEGSKA (reference sequence). CDR3 length: 12 amino acids. CDR3 nucleotide sequence: TGCAGTGTCCTACAGGCCCAAGAGACCCAGTACTTC. This codes for CSVLQAQETQYF.

This clonotype was found many times. The CDR3 region is CASSQTGTNTEAFF. The CDR3 nucleotides read TGCGCCAGCAGCCAGACAGGGACCAACACTGAAGCTTTCTTT. The chain uses TRBV4-1 and TRBJ1-1; the match to TRBD1 covers 7 bases. The CDR3 consists of 14 residues. Germline V gene sequence: CDR1 MGHRA, CDR2 YSYEKL. Trimming at V came to 3 bases and at J to 2 bases, leaving 3 bases not matched to a gene.

This clonotype was observed many times. J is TRBJ2-6 and V is TRBV28; no definite D call. The V end was cut by 2 bases, the J end by 0 bases, with 5 bases between. Per germline, CDR1 MDHEN and CDR2 SYDVKM. The CDR3 covers 15 residues. CDR3 bases: TGTGCCAGCAGTTTACACCACTCTGGGGCCAACGTCCTGACTTTC. It is translated as CASSLHHSGANVLTF.

This clonotype has a count of ten or more. The chain links TRBV6-8 to TRBJ2-5; 10 bases are a match to TRBD2. This CDR3 spans 13 amino acids. Germline V gene lookup returns CDR1 MNHGY and CDR2 SAAAGT. Trimming took 9 bases from V and 7 from J; bases not matched to a gene: 8. This CDR3 is CARTGLAARTQYF. The CDR3 DNA sequence: TGTGCCAGAACTGGACTAGCGGCCCGGACCCAGTACTTC.

This clonotype was observed many times. The gene calls are TRBV6-1 and TRBJ1-5; D is unclear. The germline V gene encodes CDR1 MNHNS and CDR2 SASEGT. The V end was cut by 0 bases, the J end by 5 bases, with 11 bases between. CDR3 length: 15 amino acids. DNA of the CDR3: TGTGCCAGCAGTGAAGCGTTATCTGACCATCAGCCCCAGCATTTT. It codes for CASSEALSDHQPQHF.

On this clonotype: A much more abundant neighbour one base away suggests this may be a read error. This chain uses TRBV28 with TRBJ2-5, with no clear D. V lost 3 bases and J 7 bases, leaving 9 bases between the germline ends. Looked up from germline, CDR1 is MDHEN and CDR2 is SYDVKM. The CDR3 is made up of 12 amino acids. The CDR3 spells CASSFMRGTQYF. For the CDR3, the DNA is TGTGCCAGCAGTTTCATGCGAGGGACCCAGTACTTC.

This clonotype appeared many times. The V gene is TRBV7-9, the J gene TRBJ1-4; D unresolved. Between the trimmed V and J ends, which lost 6 bases and 0 bases, there was a span of 17 bases. The CDR3 is 17 amino acids. Germline V lookup: CDR1 SEHNR, CDR2 FQNEAQ (reference sequence). DNA for the CDR3: TGTGCCAGCAGATTGGGGAGGCAGATTGCAACTAATGAAAAACTGTTTTTT. This sequence encodes CASRLGRQIATNEKLFF.

This clonotype was seen repeatedly, ten times or more. The CDR3 bases are TGTGCCAGCAGCTTAGCGGTGGGGCCCCAAGAGACCCAGTACTTC. It translates to CASSLAVGPQETQYF. This chain uses TRBV11-2 with TRBJ2-5, with D perhaps TRBD1 (5 bases). V shed 1 base and J shed 1 base, with 10 bases lying between them. The CDR3 totals 15 residues. CDR1 SGHAT and CDR2 FQNNGV come from the germline V gene.

The chain links TRBV5-4 to TRBJ2-4, with D tentatively TRBD1 (6 bases). CDR1 and CDR2 (germline): SGHNT, YYREEE (reference sequence). The CDR3 runs 14 residues. Trimming shortened V by 0 bases and J by 8 bases, and 12 bases separated the two germline ends. The CDR3 sequence: CASSLEQGKDIQYF. CDR3 DNA sequence: TGTGCCAGCAGCTTGGAGCAGGGGAAAGACATTCAGTACTTC.

This clonotype was seen only a few times. This rearrangement joins TRBV5-6 to TRBJ2-6; the match to TRBD1 covers 9 bases. The CDR3 is 18 amino acids. Germline trimming cut 1 base from V and 0 bases from J; bases unmatched to any gene: 5. Germline values: CDR1 SGHDT, CDR2 YYEEEE. CDR3 nucleotides: TGTGCCAGCAGCTTGACAGGGGGCGAAAGCTCTGGGGCCAACGTCCTGACTTTC. Its translation: CASSLTGGESSGANVLTF.